Listed below are T cell receptor beta chains from one sample, sequenced in a study of CD8 T cells in ankylosing spondylitis. TCRdb fed the 5' RACE reads into MiXCR, producing one record per CDR3 protein. Here the sample spans 300,000 to 350,000 distinct CDR3 sequences, around 10% being singletons. The source material was blood, either unsorted or a sorted T cell fraction (not recorded which). These receptor sequences come from a female donor with ankylosing spondylitis or in good health (not recorded which). CDR3s include the opening cysteine and the closing phenylalanine or tryptophan. The order of the fields is D gene, V gene, clone size, J gene, CDR3 protein, CDR3 DNA. The D gene is left open where the match is weak. Clone size is stated in some rows and not others, as once, few, many or a class when expanded.

>NA|TRBV5-1|many|TRBJ1-3
CASFDGLSSGNTIYF
TGCGCCAGCTTCGATGGCCTCAGCTCTGGAAACACCATATATTTT
>NA|TRBV21-1|few|TRBJ2-5
CASSTGTAPKGAQYF
TGTGCCAGCAGCACCGGGACGGCTCCGAAAGGGGCCCAGTACTTC
>TRBD1|TRBV6-1|many|TRBJ1-5
CASSPTQGANQPQHF
TGTGCCAGCAGTCCCACGCAGGGGGCCAATCAGCCCCAGCATTTT
>NA|TRBV20-1|many|TRBJ2-5
CSAIRETQYF
TGCAGTGCAATCCGGGAGACCCAGTACTTC
>NA|TRBV7-7|many|TRBJ2-1
CASSSALGAHNEQFF
TGTGCTAGCAGTTCCGCCTTGGGGGCCCACAATGAGCAGTTCTTC
>TRBD1|TRBV5-1|NA|TRBJ2-2
CASSLLGQGLNTGELFF
TGCGCCAGCAGCTTACTGGGACAGGGACTAAACACCGGGGAGCTGTTTTTT
>NA|TRBV27|many|TRBJ1-5
CASSSRGGNQPQHF
TGTGCCAGCAGTTCGCGTGGGGGGAATCAGCCCCAGCATTTT
>NA|TRBV5-1|few|TRBJ2-3
CASSLTAGAPDTQYF
TGCGCCAGCAGCTTGACAGCTGGGGCCCCAGATACGCAGTATTTT
>NA|TRBV5-1|many|TRBJ2-7
CASSLRGAPYEQYF
TGCGCCAGCAGCTTGCGGGGGGCTCCCTACGAGCAGTACTTC
>TRBD2|TRBV20-1|many|TRBJ2-1
CSARASGRFNEQFF
TGCAGTGCTAGGGCTAGCGGGAGATTCAATGAGCAGTTCTTC